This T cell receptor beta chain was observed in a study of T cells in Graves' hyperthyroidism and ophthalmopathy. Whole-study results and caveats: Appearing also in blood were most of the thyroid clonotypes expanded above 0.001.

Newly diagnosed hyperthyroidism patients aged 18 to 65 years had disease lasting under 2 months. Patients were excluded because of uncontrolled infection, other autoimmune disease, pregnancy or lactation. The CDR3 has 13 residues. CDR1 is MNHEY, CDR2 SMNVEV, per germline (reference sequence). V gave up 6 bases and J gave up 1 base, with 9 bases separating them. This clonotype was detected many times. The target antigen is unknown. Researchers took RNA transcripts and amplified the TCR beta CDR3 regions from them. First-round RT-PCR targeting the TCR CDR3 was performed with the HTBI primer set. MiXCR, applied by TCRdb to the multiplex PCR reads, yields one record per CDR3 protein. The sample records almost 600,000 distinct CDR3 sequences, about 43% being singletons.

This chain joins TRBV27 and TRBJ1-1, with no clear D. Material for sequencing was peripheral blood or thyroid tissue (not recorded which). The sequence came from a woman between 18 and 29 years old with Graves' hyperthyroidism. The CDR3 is CASSLQRNTEAFF. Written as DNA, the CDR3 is TGTGCCAGCAGCTTACAGCGGAACACTGAAGCTTTCTTT.